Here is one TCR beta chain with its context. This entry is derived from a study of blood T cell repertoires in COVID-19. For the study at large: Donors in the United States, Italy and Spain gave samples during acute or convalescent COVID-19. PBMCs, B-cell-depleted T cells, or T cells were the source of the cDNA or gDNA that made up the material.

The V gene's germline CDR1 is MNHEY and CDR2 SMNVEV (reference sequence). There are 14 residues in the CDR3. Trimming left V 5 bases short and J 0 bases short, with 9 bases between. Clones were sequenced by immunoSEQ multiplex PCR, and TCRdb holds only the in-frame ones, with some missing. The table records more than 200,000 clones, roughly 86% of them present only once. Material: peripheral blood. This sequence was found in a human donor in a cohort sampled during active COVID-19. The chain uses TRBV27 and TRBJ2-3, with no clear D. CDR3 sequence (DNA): TGTGCCAGCAGTATCGAGTTCAGCACAGATACGCAGTATTTT. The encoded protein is CASSIEFSTDTQYF.